The entry below describes one T cell receptor beta chain. Its matching antigen is unknown. The data originate from a study of T cells in localized non-small cell lung cancer. The CDR3 consists of 15 residues. Germline values: CDR1 SGHTA, CDR2 FQGNSA. J was trimmed by 5 bases and V by 3 bases; bases with no gene match: 8. Assay: immunoSEQ multiplex PCR; the TCRdb copy retains only in-frame clones and omits some. The table records more than 45,000 clones, over 70% of them present only once. Study-wide findings and caveats: The study linked higher blood T cell density to longer overall survival. Maximal T cell clonality occurred in uninvolved adjacent lung, with tumor ranking below it. Among the top 100 tumor clones, a median approximately 62 appeared in adjacent lung.

The source of this sequence is a man aged 40 to 70 with stage III lung adenocarcinoma. The material was peripheral blood mononuclear cells, obtained before any cancer treatment. V gene TRBV7-2 combines with J gene TRBJ2-7, with 9 bases identical to TRBD2. The CDR3 sequence is CASSFARAGGNEQYF. CDR3 DNA: TGTGCCAGCAGCTTTGCTCGAGCGGGAGGTAACGAGCAGTACTTC.